These 12 T cell receptor beta chains share one sample of origin, sequenced in a study of spatial heterogeneity in lung cancer. Regarding time point: sample taken at primary tumor resection. Frozen PBMC, nontumor lung or tumor provided whole RNA, which was sequenced unsorted. TCRdb processed the 5' RACE reads anew with MiXCR; each CDR3 protein has one entry. The repertoire holds roughly 75,000 distinct CDR3 sequences, 10% to 15% seen once, with 7.2% in the top ten. The specimen was PBMCs, collected at surgery. The receptors here all came from a male donor with early-stage non-small cell lung cancer.

The DNA of the CDR3 is TGTGCCAGCAGCCTCCGGGACAGGGGGTTATACACTGAAGCTTTCTTT. Translation gives CASSLRDRGLYTEAFF. The rearrangement links TRBV6-2 or TRBV6-3 to TRBJ1-1, with 11 positions matching TRBD1. The junction had 9 bases not matched to a gene; V was cut back by 6 bases and J by 3 bases. This CDR3 contains 16 residues. Germline V gene sequence: CDR1 MNHEY, CDR2 SVGEGT.

This clonotype was seen more than once but under ten times. V gene TRBV7-8 combines with J gene TRBJ1-2; D not resolved. The germline gives CDR1 SGHVS, CDR2 FQNEAQ. V gave up 2 bases and J gave up 2 bases, with 6 bases separating them. The CDR3 spans 13 residues. In DNA form, the CDR3 reads TGTGCCAGCAGCTTACGACGGAACTATGGCTACACCTTC. Translating it yields CASSLRRNYGYTF.

Ten or more counts support this clonotype. The rearrangement links TRBV29-1 to TRBJ2-2; no clear D. The CDR3 length is 14 residues. Germline-derived CDR1 and CDR2 are SQVTM and ANQGSEA. The ends were cut back, 6 bases at V and 1 base at J, with 12 bases in the middle. The CDR3 is CSVRVELNTGELFF. The CDR3, as DNA: TGCAGCGTCCGAGTAGAACTGAACACCGGGGAGCTGTTTTTT.

This clonotype was detected ten times or more. The chain couples TRBV20-1 to TRBJ1-1; no firm D call. The germline V gene has CDR1 DFQATT and CDR2 SNEGSKA (reference sequence). V was trimmed by 3 bases and J by 1 base, leaving 12 bases between them. CDR3 length equals 14 residues. The CDR3 loop reads CSARGFVENTEAFF. The CDR3, as DNA: TGCAGTGCTAGGGGGTTTGTGGAGAACACTGAAGCTTTCTTT.

This clonotype was seen a few times. This chain links TRBV6-6 with TRBJ1-5, with D unresolved. Trimming took 4 bases from V and 2 from J, leaving 12 bases between them. CDR1 and CDR2 from the germline V gene are MNHNY and SVGAGI (reference sequence). The CDR3 has 15 residues. The CDR3: CASSSAGDRNQPQHF. DNA for the CDR3: TGTGCCAGCAGTTCCGCCGGTGACCGCAATCAGCCCCAGCATTTT.

As for this clonotype: Relative to the germline gene, one junction end is altered; a read error may explain this. V and J are TRBV4-3 and TRBJ2-2; the D gene is possibly TRBD2 (5 bases). Germline-derived CDR1 and CDR2 are LGHNA and YSLEER. This CDR3 is 13 amino acids long. This CDR3 is CASSQPPTGEPFF. The CDR3 DNA sequence: TGCGCCAGCAGCCAACCCCCTACCGGGGAGCCGTTTTTT.

There are many counts of this clonotype. The CDR3 spells CASSPGLAGGLTDTQYF. DNA of the CDR3: TGTGCCAGCAGCCCCGGACTAGCGGGAGGTCTCACGGATACGCAGTATTTT. The chain joins TRBV9 to TRBJ2-3; 14 bases match TRBD2. V was pared by 4 bases and J by 6 bases, with 10 bases of the junction left unmatched. Germline assignment: CDR1 SGDLS and CDR2 YYNGEE. CDR3 length: 17 residues. The variable domain in full, with the rest retrieved from reference TRBV9 and TRBJ2-3, is DSGVTQTPKHLITATGQRVTLRCSPRSGDLSVYWYQQSLDQGLQFLIQYYNGEERAKGNILERFSAQQFPDLHSELNLSSLELGDSALYFCASSPGLAGGLTDTQYFGPGTRLTVL.

This clonotype has at least ten counts. The CDR3 DNA follows: TGCGCCAGCAGCCTCCTCGTAGGAGGGGGTGAGCAGTTCTTC. Its translation: CASSLLVGGGEQFF. This chain connects TRBV4-1 to TRBJ2-1; D tentatively reads TRBD1 or TRBD2 (6 bases each). Germline V lookup: CDR1 MGHRA, CDR2 YSYEKL. The CDR3 totals 14 residues. Deletions cut 4 bases from V and 9 bases from J, with 16 bases between.

This clonotype was seen only a few times. The rearrangement joins TRBV10-3 to TRBJ2-7; tentative D call: TRBD1 (6 bases). Per germline, CDR1 ENHRY and CDR2 SYGVKD. Trimming removed 7 bases at V and 3 bases at J, with 16 bases between. There are 14 residues in the CDR3. CDR3 protein: CAITGSTGSYEQYF. The CDR3 nucleotides read TGTGCCATCACCGGAAGCACAGGGAGCTACGAGCAGTACTTC.

V gene TRBV19 combines with J gene TRBJ2-1; 8 bases align to TRBD2. The J segment lost 5 bases and the V segment lost 4 bases, leaving 4 bases of the junction unmatched. Germline-derived CDR1 and CDR2 are LNHDA and SQIVND (reference sequence). The CDR3 runs to 14 residues. The CDR3 DNA is TGTGCCAGTAGTAGTGGACTAGCAAACAATGAGCAGTTCTTC. It translates to CASSSGLANNEQFF. Based on the CDR3 plus reference TRBV19 and TRBJ2-1, the full variable domain is DGGITQSPKYLFRKEGQNVTLSCEQNLNHDAMYWYRQDPGQGLRLIYYSQIVNDFQKGDIAEGYSVSREKKESFPLTVTSAQKNPTAFYLCASSSGLANNEQFFGPGTRLTVL.

The chain combines TRBV11-2 with TRBJ2-1, with no clear D. The CDR3 contains 13 residues. Trimming took off 5 bases at V and 5 bases at J, with 10 bases between the two ends. Germline V gene data show CDR1 as SGHAT and CDR2 as FQNNGV. The CDR3 reads CASSQDPNNEQFF. The DNA of the CDR3 is TGTGCCAGCAGCCAGGACCCTAACAATGAGCAGTTCTTC.

This clonotype was picked up many times. This chain links TRBV20-1 with TRBJ2-1, with 8 bases aligning to TRBD2. V lost 5 bases and J lost 2; bases outside the gene matches: 8. This CDR3 has 15 amino acids. Germline CDR1 is DFQATT and CDR2 is SNEGSKA (reference sequence). Here the CDR3 DNA reads TGCAGTGCTGGTAGCGGGACCCACCCCTACAATGAGCAGTTCTTC. It specifies CSAGSGTHPYNEQFF.